The clone carrying this T cell receptor (beta chain) has just a few counts. Its antigen is undetermined. The V end lost 5 bases, the J end lost 0 bases, and 18 bases lay between the germline ends. The CDR3 spans 17 residues. Germline V CDR1 and CDR2: MNHEY, SVGAGI. This record belongs to a study of T-cell memory formation after mild COVID-19. 5'RACE primed from the constant segment yielded TCR alpha and TCR beta cDNA libraries bearing sample barcodes and UMIs. Each CDR3 protein is one row after TCRdb ran MiXCR on the 5' RACE reads. The sample holds 560,000 or so distinct CDR3 sequences, approximately 15% seen once. Study results and limitations: CD4+ contracting clones lay mainly in CM and EM, CD8+ ones in EMRA. Unconfirmed was the SARS-CoV-2 specificity of second-wave clones that peaked on day 37.

This TCR derives from an adult woman who had mild COVID-19 (a few samples of this study predate the infection). Cell type and time point are not known. The sequencing input was PBMCs or a T cell subset sorted from them (not recorded which). The chain employs TRBV6-5 and TRBJ2-3; maybe TRBD2 (5 bases). The CDR3 is CASSRGWLSISTDTQYF. DNA for the CDR3: TGTGCCAGCAGTCGCGGGTGGCTTTCTATTAGCACAGATACGCAGTATTTT.